This TCR beta chain was sequenced in a study of CD4 T cell repertoires in COVID-19. Libraries were prepared by immunoSEQ multiplex PCR; TCRdb keeps only in-frame clonotypes and omits some of them. The sample has some 80,000 clones; 83% are singletons. This clone turned up a few times. The germline V gene encodes CDR1 MNHEY and CDR2 SVGAGI. This CDR3 region has 13 residues. The V gene end was trimmed by 6 bases and the J gene end by 9 bases; junction bases not matched to a gene: 9. The rearrangement uses TRBV6-5 and TRBJ1-1; 8 nucleotides line up with TRBD1. The origin of this receptor is a human donor who had COVID-19. The sample consisted of CD4+ T cells from peripheral blood, taken after recovery from COVID-19. The CDR3 nucleotides are TGTGCCAGCAGAAGGGGGACAGGCGCGAAAGCTTTCTTT. Amino acids: CASRRGTGAKAFF.